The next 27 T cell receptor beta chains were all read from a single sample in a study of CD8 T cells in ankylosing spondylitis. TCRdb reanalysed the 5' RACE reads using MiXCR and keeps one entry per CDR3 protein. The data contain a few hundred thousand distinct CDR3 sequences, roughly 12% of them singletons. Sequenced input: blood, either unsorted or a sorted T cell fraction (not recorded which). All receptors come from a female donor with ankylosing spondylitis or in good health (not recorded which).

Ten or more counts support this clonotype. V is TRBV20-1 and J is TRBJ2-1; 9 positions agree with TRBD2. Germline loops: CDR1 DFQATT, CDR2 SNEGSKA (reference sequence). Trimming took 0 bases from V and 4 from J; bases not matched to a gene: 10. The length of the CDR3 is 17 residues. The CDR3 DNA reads TGCAGTGCTAGAGATCGGCCGACTAGCGGACAGTACAATGAGCAGTTCTTC. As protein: CSARDRPTSGQYNEQFF.

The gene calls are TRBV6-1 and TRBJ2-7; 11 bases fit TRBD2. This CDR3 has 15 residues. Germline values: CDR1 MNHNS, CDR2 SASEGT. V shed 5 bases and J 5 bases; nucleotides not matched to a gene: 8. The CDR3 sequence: CASSPPVAGGDEQYF. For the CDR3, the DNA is TGTGCCAGCAGTCCCCCAGTAGCGGGAGGGGACGAGCAGTACTTC.

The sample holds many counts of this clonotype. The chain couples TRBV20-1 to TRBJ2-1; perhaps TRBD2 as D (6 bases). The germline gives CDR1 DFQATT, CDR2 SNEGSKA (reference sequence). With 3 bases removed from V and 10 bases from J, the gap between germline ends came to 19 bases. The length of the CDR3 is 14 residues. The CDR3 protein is CSASFAGKIGEQFF. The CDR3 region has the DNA TGCAGTGCTAGTTTTGCGGGAAAGATCGGAGAGCAGTTCTTC.

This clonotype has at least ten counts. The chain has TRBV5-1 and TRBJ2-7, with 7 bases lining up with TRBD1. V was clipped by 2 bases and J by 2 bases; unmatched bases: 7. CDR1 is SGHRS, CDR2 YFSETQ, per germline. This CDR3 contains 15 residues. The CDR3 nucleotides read TGCGCCAGCAGCTTACAACCGACAGGGACCTACGAGCAGTACTTC. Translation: CASSLQPTGTYEQYF.

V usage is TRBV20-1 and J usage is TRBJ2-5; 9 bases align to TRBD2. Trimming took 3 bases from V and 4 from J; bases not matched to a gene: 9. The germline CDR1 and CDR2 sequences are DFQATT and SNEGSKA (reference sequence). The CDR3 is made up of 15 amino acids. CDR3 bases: TGCAGTGCTAGCCCTTTAGCGGGGGTGACAGAGACCCAGTACTTC. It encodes CSASPLAGVTETQYF.

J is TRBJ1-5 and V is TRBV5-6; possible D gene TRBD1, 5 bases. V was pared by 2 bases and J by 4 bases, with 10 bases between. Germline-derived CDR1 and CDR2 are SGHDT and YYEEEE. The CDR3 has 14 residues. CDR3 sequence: CASSFHRTNQPQHF. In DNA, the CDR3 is TGTGCCAGCAGCTTTCACAGGACGAATCAGCCCCAGCATTTT.

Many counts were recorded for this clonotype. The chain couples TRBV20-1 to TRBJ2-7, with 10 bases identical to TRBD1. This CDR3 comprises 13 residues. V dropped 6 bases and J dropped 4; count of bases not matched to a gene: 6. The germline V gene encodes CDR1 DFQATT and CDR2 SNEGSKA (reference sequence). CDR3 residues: CSAPGQGNYEQYF. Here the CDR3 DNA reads TGCAGTGCGCCGGGACAGGGGAATTACGAGCAGTACTTC.

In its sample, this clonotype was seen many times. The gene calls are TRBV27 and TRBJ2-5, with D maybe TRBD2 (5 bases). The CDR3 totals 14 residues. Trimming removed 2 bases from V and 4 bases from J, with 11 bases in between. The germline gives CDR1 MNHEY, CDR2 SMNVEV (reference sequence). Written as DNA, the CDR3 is TGTGCCAGCAGTTTAAGGCTAGCCGGAGAGACCCAGTACTTC. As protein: CASSLRLAGETQYF.

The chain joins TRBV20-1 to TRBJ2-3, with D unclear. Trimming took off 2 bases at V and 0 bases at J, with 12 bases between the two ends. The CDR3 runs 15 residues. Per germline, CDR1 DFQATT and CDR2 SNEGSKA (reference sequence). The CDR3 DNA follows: TGCAGTGCTAGACGACCCAGGCGAAGCACAGATACGCAGTATTTT. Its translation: CSARRPRRSTDTQYF.

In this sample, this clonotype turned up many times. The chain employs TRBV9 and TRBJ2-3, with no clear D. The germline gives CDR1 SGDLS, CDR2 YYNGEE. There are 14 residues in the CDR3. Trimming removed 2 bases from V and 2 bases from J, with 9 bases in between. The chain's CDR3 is CASSVDLITDTQYF. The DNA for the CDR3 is TGTGCCAGCAGCGTTGATTTGATCACAGATACGCAGTATTTT.

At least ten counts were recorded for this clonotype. The CDR3 spells CSARVAGATDTQYF. CDR3 DNA sequence: TGCAGTGCTAGAGTAGCGGGTGCCACAGATACGCAGTATTTT. The rearrangement uses TRBV20-1 and TRBJ2-3, with 7 bases aligning to TRBD2. There are 14 residues in the CDR3. The germline V gene has CDR1 DFQATT and CDR2 SNEGSKA (reference sequence). Germline trimming cut 1 base from V and 2 bases from J; bases unmatched to any gene: 3.

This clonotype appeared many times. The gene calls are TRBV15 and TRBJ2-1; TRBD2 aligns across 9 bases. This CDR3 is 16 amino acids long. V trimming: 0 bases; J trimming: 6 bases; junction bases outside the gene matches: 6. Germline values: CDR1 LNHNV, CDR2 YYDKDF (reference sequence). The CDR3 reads CATSRDVLAGRNEQFF. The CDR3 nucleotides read TGTGCCACCAGCAGAGACGTCCTAGCGGGACGCAATGAGCAGTTCTTC. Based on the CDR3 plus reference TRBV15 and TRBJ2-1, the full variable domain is DAMVIQNPRYQVTQFGKPVTLSCSQTLNHNVMYWYQQKSSQAPKLLFHYYDKDFNNEADTPDNFQSRRPNTSFCFLDIRSPGLGDTAMYLCATSRDVLAGRNEQFFGPGTRLTVL.

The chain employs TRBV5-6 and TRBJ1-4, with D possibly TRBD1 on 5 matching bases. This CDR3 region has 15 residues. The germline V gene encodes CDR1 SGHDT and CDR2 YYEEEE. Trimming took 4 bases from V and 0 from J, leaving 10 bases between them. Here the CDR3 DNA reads TGTGCCAGCAGCCCCCGGGGGTCAACTAATGAAAAACTGTTTTTT. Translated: CASSPRGSTNEKLFF.

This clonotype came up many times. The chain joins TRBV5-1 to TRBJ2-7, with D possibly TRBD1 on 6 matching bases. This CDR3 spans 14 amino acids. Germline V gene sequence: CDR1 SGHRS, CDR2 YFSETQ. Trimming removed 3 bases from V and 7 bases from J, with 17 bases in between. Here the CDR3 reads CASSYNTGSGEQYF. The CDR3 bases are TGCGCCAGCAGCTATAATACAGGGTCGGGAGAGCAGTACTTC.

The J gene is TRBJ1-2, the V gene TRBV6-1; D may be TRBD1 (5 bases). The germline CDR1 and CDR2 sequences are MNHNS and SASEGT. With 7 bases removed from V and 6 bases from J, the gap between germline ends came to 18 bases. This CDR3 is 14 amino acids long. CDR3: CASIPAGGLDGYTF. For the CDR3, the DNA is TGTGCCAGCATTCCGGCCGGGGGGTTGGATGGCTACACCTTC.

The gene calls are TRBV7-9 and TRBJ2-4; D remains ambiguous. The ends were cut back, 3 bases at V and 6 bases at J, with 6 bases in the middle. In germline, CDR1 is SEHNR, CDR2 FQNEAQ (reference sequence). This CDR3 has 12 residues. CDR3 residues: CASSFISNIQYF. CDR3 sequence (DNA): TGTGCCAGCAGCTTCATCTCAAACATTCAGTACTTC.

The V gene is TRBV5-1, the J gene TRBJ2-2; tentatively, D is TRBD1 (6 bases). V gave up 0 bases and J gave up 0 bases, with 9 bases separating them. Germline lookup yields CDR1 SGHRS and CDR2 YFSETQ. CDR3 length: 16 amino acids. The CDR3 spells CASSLVGGANTGELFF. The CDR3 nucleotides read TGCGCCAGCAGCTTGGTTGGGGGCGCGAACACCGGGGAGCTGTTTTTT.

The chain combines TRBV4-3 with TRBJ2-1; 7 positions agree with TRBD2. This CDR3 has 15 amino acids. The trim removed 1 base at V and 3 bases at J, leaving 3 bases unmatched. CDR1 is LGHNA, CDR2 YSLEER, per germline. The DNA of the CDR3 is TGCGCCAGCAGCCAAGCGGGAGGCAGCTACAATGAGCAGTTCTTC. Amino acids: CASSQAGGSYNEQFF.

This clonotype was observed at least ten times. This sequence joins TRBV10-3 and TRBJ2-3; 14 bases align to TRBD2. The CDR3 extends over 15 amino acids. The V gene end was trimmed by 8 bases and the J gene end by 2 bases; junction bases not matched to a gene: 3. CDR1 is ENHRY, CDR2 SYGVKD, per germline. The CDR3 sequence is CAIGTSGGTTDTQYF. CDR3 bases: TGTGCCATCGGGACTAGCGGGGGAACCACAGATACGCAGTATTTT.

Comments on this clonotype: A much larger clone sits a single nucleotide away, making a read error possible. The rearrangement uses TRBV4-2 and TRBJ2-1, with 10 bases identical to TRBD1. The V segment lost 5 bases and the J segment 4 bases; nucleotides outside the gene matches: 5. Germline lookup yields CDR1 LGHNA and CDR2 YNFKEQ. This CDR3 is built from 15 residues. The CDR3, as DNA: TGTGCCAGCAGCGGCCGGGACAGGGGATACAATGAGCAGTTCTTC. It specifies CASSGRDRGYNEQFF.

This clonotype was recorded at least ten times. The CDR3 reads CASSFGGSPSYEQYF. CDR3 nucleotides: TGCGCCAGCAGCTTTGGCGGGAGCCCTTCCTACGAGCAGTACTTC. V is TRBV5-1 and J is TRBJ2-7; TRBD2 matches 7 bases. Germline V CDR1 and CDR2: SGHRS, YFSETQ. The J segment lost 1 base and the V segment lost 2 bases, leaving 6 bases of the junction unmatched. The CDR3 length is 15 residues.

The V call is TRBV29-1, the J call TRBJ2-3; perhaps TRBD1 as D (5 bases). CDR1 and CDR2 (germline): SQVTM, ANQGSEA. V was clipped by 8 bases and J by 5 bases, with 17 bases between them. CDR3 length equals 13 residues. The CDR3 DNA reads TGCAGCATTTCAGGGTTTAGACAAGATACGCAGTATTTT. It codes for CSISGFRQDTQYF.

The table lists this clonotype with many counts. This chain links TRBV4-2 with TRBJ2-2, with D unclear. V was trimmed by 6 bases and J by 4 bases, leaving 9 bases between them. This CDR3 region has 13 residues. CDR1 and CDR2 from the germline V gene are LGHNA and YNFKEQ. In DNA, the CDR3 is TGTGCCAGCAGGGACCTGGCCACCGGGGAGCTGTTTTTT. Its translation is CASRDLATGELFF.

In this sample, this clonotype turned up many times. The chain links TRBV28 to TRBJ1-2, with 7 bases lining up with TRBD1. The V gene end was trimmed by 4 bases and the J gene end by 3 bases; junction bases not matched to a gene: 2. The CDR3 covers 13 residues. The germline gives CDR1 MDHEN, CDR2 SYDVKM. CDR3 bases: TGTGCCAGCAGTTCCGGACAGGACTATGGCTACACCTTC. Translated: CASSSGQDYGYTF.

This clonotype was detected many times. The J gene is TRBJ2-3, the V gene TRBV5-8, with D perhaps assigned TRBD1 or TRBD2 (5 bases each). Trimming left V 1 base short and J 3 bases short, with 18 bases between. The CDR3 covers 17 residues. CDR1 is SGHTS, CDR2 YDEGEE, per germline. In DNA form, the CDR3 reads TGTGCCAGCAGCTTGATTAGTCATTGGGACCCAACAGATACGCAGTATTTT. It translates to CASSLISHWDPTDTQYF.

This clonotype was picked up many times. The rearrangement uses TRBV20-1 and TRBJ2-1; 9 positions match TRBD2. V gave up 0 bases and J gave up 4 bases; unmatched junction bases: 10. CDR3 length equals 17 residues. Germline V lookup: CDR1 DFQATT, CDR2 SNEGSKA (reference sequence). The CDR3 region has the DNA TGCAGTGCTAGAGACAGACAACTAGCGGGCCGTTACAATGAGCAGTTCTTC. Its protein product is CSARDRQLAGRYNEQFF.

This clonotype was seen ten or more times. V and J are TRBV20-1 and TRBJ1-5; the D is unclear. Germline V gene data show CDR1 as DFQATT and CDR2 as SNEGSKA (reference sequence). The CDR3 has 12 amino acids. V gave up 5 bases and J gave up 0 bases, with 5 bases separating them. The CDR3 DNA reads TGCAGTGCTTCTGATAGCAATCAGCCCCAGCATTTT. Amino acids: CSASDSNQPQHF.